This T cell receptor beta chain was sequenced in a study of vaccination effects on CD4 cells after COVID-19. Broader study findings: Nearly all vaccine-induced clones in healthy recipients recognized only SARS-CoV-2.

Assay used: immunoSEQ multiplex PCR; TCRdb lists only in-frame clones, some missing. Seen here are tens of thousands of clones, approximately 79% observed once, and the top ten hold 6%. V lost 4 bases to trimming and J lost 0 bases, with 7 bases between them. The germline CDR1 and CDR2 sequences are SQVTM and ANQGSEA. The CDR3 is 13 amino acids. Antigen-specific CD4+ T cell clonotypes were called by their expansion after viral peptide-pool culture in ViraFEST. An approximately ten-day culture period preceded the isolation of CD4+ T cells. Previously uninfected by SARS-CoV-2, the vaccine recipients also showed negative nucleocapsid antibodies. About this clone itself: Its specificity is unknown.

The sequence derives from a human donor who received a COVID-19 vaccine. Sequences were derived from CD4+ T cells from PBMCs cultured with HCoV-OC43 spike peptides, sampled before COVID-19 vaccination. The subset denotes: HCoV-OC43 spike overlapping peptide pool stimulation. V gene TRBV29-1 combines with J gene TRBJ1-3; TRBD1 might be the D (5 bases). CDR3 DNA: TGCAGCGTTGGACAGACCTCTGGAAACACCATATATTTT. The encoded protein is CSVGQTSGNTIYF.